This TCR beta chain was sequenced in a study of blood T cell repertoires in COVID-19 (dated by TCRdb to 2018 to 2020). Regarding the research as a whole: Collaborator samples came from the United States, Italy and Spain and covered acute and convalescent phases of COVID-19. The prospective study material was composed of cDNA or gDNA derived from T cells, B-cell-depleted T cells, or PBMCs. HLA class I and class II types, where available, came from metadata supplied by the sample provider rather than from assay-based typing. The dataset comprised deeply sampled blood TCRbeta repertoires from subjects exposed to, actively infected with, or recovered from COVID-19. Samples came from the ongoing ImmuneRACE study (first 160 participants) plus 1,254 subjects from 6 global collaborators. The repertoires were released in a freely available public database intended as a resource for research on the immune response to SARS-CoV-2. Nearly every sample came with metadata listing a de-identified subject ID, COVID-19 status, age in years and sex. Overall results and qualifications from the work: The amount of clinical and demographic metadata varied by source and participant and was provided uncurated.

CDR1 and CDR2 (SGHNT, YENEEA) derive from the germline V gene. The CDR3 starts with the cysteine, ends with the phenylalanine, and has 17 residues. The DNA shown is the 51-base CDR3, in frame from base 1. V is cut back by 4 bases and J by 6 bases, with 15 bases in the junction unmatched. TCRbeta CDR3 regions were amplified from genomic DNA using the immunoSEQ Assay, a bias-controlled multiplex PCR. Per the source publication's procedure: Within the assay, amplification of reference gene primers was used to estimate how many nucleated cells each sample contained. Sequence reads were collapsed and filtered to measure the absolute abundance of every unique TCRbeta CDR3 rearrangement. For each sample, productive Simpson clonality was calculated as the square root of Simpson's diversity index over productive rearrangements. The clones in this table, taken by TCRdb from immuneACCESS, are in-frame only. Not every clone is retained; where verified, under half of the shortfall comes from an unresolved V gene, and the cause of the rest is unknown. Clone size and the V and J calls come from that table; the DNA yielded D and trimming. Within this sample are 65,000 to 75,000 clones, with 75% to 95% of them counted one time only. 10% to 15% of the sample is held by the ten biggest clonotypes.

As for this clone: The antigen this receptor binds is unknown. Base qualities are not at hand, and no much larger clone is one base apart.

The collaborating institutions used their own protocols to collect whole blood in K2EDTA tubes. For TCRbeta analysis, collaborator samples were shipped as frozen whole blood, as isolated PBMCs, or as DNA extracted from either sample type. The chain couples TRBV11-3 to TRBJ2-3; TRBD2 fits 8 bases in the junction. Sequenced: peripheral blood. The source of this sequence is a human donor with active COVID-19. The donor label of this sample is uncertain. The CDR3 protein is CASSSATSGRTRDTQYF. At the DNA level, the sequence is TGTGCCAGCAGCTCCGCCACTAGCGGACGAACTCGGGATACGCAGTATTTT.